Below are 27 T cell receptor beta chains sequenced from a single sample in a study of T cells expressing NK-cell markers. With the 5' RACE reads reprocessed, TCRdb shows one record per CDR3 protein and no DNA. The sample table includes 400,000 or so distinct CDR3 sequences. Specimen: blood T cells: a sorted CD56 or NKG2C T cell subset, CD4+ or CD8+ T cells, or bulk PBMC T cells (not recorded which). These receptors came from a woman between 50 and 59 years old in good health.

This chain links TRBV11-3 with TRBJ1-1. The germline gives CDR1 SGHNT, CDR2 YENEEA. CDR3 length: 12 residues. CDR3 in amino acids: CASSFVSTEAFF.

The chain combines TRBV29-1 with TRBJ2-1; TCRdb outputs TRBD2, but without DNA this stays unchecked. This CDR3 contains 13 residues. The germline CDR1 and CDR2 sequences are SQVTM and ANQGSEA. The CDR3 loop reads CSVGAGGLGEQFF.

The chain recombines TRBV12-3 or TRBV12-4 with TRBJ2-1; the D call of TRBD1 rests on TCRdb alone, since no DNA is present to check it. The CDR3 runs 14 residues. The CDR3 here is CASSFGGARNEQFF.

The genes are TRBV29-1 and TRBJ2-3. This CDR3 contains 13 residues. Germline V gene lookup returns CDR1 SQVTM and CDR2 ANQGSEA. This CDR3 is CSVVGRITDTQYF.

The chain couples TRBV29-1 to TRBJ2-1; the TRBD2 assignment by TCRdb is unverifiable without DNA. CDR1 SQVTM and CDR2 ANQGSEA come from the germline V gene. This CDR3 comprises 14 residues. The chain's CDR3 is CSVESWREGHEQFF.

V and J are TRBV15 and TRBJ2-2; TCRdb proposes TRBD1, but this gene call is untestable without DNA. The CDR3 is made up of 19 amino acids. The V gene's germline CDR1 is LNHNV and CDR2 YYDKDF (reference sequence). CDR3 amino acids: CATSRARERRGRGTGELFF.

This chain joins TRBV20-1 and TRBJ2-5. The length of the CDR3 is 15 residues. In germline, CDR1 is DFQATT, CDR2 SNEGSKA (reference sequence). CDR3: CSARDRYSSEETQYF.

The V gene is TRBV2, the J gene TRBJ2-3; TCRdb designates TRBD2, a call that cannot be tested without DNA. The CDR3 has 14 residues. In germline, CDR1 is SNHLY, CDR2 FYNNEI. The chain's CDR3 is CASSPTSGSNTQYF.

The V call is TRBV4-1, the J call TRBJ1-4; the TCRdb call, TRBD1, lacks DNA for checking. Germline V gene data show CDR1 as MGHRA and CDR2 as YSYEKL. This CDR3 has 17 residues. CDR3: CASSQDRMGTRAEKLFF.

CDR3 protein: CATSSSRQGPSSYNEQFF. The chain carries TRBV15 and TRBJ2-1; lacking DNA, the TRBD1 call made by TCRdb goes unchecked. CDR1 and CDR2 from the germline V gene are LNHNV and YYDKDF (reference sequence). This CDR3 is 18 amino acids long.

The chain couples TRBV2 to TRBJ2-1; the TRBD1 assignment by TCRdb is unverifiable without DNA. Germline CDR1 SNHLY, CDR2 FYNNEI. CDR3 length equals 14 residues. The chain's CDR3 is CASLVGVDYNEQFF.

The CDR3 sequence is CAIRGTSGSLYEQYF. This chain connects TRBV10-3 to TRBJ2-7; there is no DNA to check the TCRdb D call of TRBD2. The CDR3 totals 15 residues. CDR1 and CDR2 (germline): ENHRY, SYGVKD.

The chain employs TRBV24-1 and TRBJ2-1; without DNA, the TCRdb call of TRBD1 cannot be checked. The CDR3 is made up of 15 amino acids. Germline CDR1 KGHDR, CDR2 SFDVKD. The CDR3 sequence: CATSDPPGHLSEQFF.

The V gene is TRBV28, the J gene TRBJ2-5; the TCRdb D gene call, TRBD1, has no DNA to confirm it. This CDR3 has 14 residues. Germline V lookup: CDR1 MDHEN, CDR2 SYDVKM. The CDR3: CASSPEGGWETQYF.

The chain recombines TRBV18 with TRBJ2-4; TCRdb's D gene call, TRBD2, goes unchecked for lack of DNA. Germline CDR1 is KGHSH and CDR2 is LQKENI. The length of the CDR3 is 20 residues. CDR3 sequence: CASSLPQVPAGGRTKNIQYF.

The chain employs TRBV9 and TRBJ1-1; TCRdb designates TRBD1, a call that cannot be tested without DNA. The germline gives CDR1 SGDLS, CDR2 YYNGEE. There are 15 residues in the CDR3. CDR3 sequence reads: CASSVGTGRNTEAFF.

The gene calls are TRBV5-1 and TRBJ2-1; TCRdb's D call of TRBD1 is untestable without DNA. This CDR3 comprises 14 residues. The germline CDR1 and CDR2 sequences are SGHRS and YFSETQ. CDR3 amino acids: CASSGQALYNEQFF.

V usage is TRBV19 and J usage is TRBJ1-4. CDR1 and CDR2 (germline): LNHDA, SQIVND (reference sequence). This CDR3 contains 15 residues. The CDR3 reads CASSIRRSTNEKLFF.

This chain uses TRBV6-5 with TRBJ2-1; TCRdb names TRBD2, which stays unverified in the absence of DNA. Germline assignment: CDR1 MNHEY and CDR2 SVGAGI. CDR3 length equals 17 residues. CDR3 loop: CASSRRTSGTSYNEQFF.

This chain links TRBV12-3 or TRBV12-4 with TRBJ1-4. The CDR3 is 11 residues long. CDR3 in amino acids: CASKTRGKLFF.

This chain uses TRBV7-8 with TRBJ2-5; absent DNA, TCRdb's TRBD2 call cannot be checked. Germline V CDR1 and CDR2: SGHVS, FQNEAQ. CDR3 length equals 16 residues. CDR3 sequence reads: CASSVTSGRRQGTQYF.

The chain is built from TRBV7-2 and TRBJ1-1; absent DNA, TCRdb's TRBD1 call cannot be checked. The CDR3 consists of 15 residues. Germline lookup yields CDR1 SGHTA and CDR2 FQGNSA. The CDR3 reads CASSLLGQGNTEAFF.

The rearrangement uses TRBV12-3 or TRBV12-4 and TRBJ1-1. There are 14 residues in the CDR3. CDR3 residues: CASSFNSQNTEAFF.

The CDR3 loop reads CSVGGLASYNEQFF. This sequence joins TRBV29-1 and TRBJ2-1; TCRdb's D call, TRBD2, is unchecked because there is no DNA. The CDR3 runs to 14 residues. CDR1 and CDR2 from the germline V gene are SQVTM and ANQGSEA.

The chain is built from TRBV6-2 or TRBV6-3 and TRBJ1-5; TCRdb's D gene call, TRBD1, goes unchecked for lack of DNA. Per the germline V gene, CDR1 is MNHEY and CDR2 is SVGEGT. The CDR3 has 15 residues. This CDR3 is CASSDTPVSNQPQHF.

This chain uses TRBV9 with TRBJ2-1; with no DNA, the TCRdb D assignment of TRBD2 cannot be verified. There are 15 residues in the CDR3. The germline CDR1 and CDR2 sequences are SGDLS and YYNGEE. The CDR3 sequence: CASSRGLGNFNEQFF.

V is TRBV10-2 and J is TRBJ2-2; as DNA is missing, the TRBD2 call by TCRdb cannot be tested. The CDR3 is 20 amino acids. Germline loops: CDR1 WSHSY, CDR2 SAAADI. The CDR3 sequence: CASSIGLAGGPPPFTGELFF.